The sequence of this T cell receptor beta chain was determined in a study of blood T cell repertoires in COVID-19. Background on the study: T cells, B-cell-depleted T cells, or PBMCs supplied cDNA or gDNA.

Between the trimmed V and J ends, which lost 8 bases and 6 bases, there was a span of 19 bases. CDR1 is MNHEY and CDR2 is SVGAGI in the germline V gene. This CDR3 comprises 14 residues. The repertoire was sequenced with immunoSEQ multiplex PCR; TCRdb's copy has only in-frame clones and lacks some. The sample has some 400,000 clones; roughly 86% are singletons. The material sequenced was PBMCs or T cells enriched from blood (not recorded which). This TCR derives from a man aged 30-40 years who had recovered from COVID-19. The chain couples TRBV6-5 to TRBJ1-2; TRBD1 is a possible D gene (5 bases). CDR3 amino acids: CASLYLRGGDGYTF. The CDR3 DNA reads TGTGCCAGCTTATATTTACGGGGAGGGGATGGCTACACCTTC.